Listed here are 14 T cell receptor beta chains from one sample, sequenced in a study of blood T cells in healthy people across ages. A second roughly 6 to 12 cycle PCR used barcoded and J-beta primers. MiXCR, run by TCRdb on the 5' RACE reads, gives a single entry per CDR3 protein. The table records approximately 680,000 distinct CDR3 sequences, 32% of them present only once. Specimen: blood. All receptors derive from a woman of 80 years or more in good health.

The chain joins TRBV20-1 to TRBJ2-1; D is possibly TRBD2 (6 bases). V was pared by 3 bases and J by 6 bases, with 9 bases between. Germline loops: CDR1 DFQATT, CDR2 SNEGSKA (reference sequence). There are 12 residues in the CDR3. CDR3 region: CSASGSFNEQFF. For the CDR3, the DNA is TGCAGTGCTAGCGGGAGCTTCAATGAGCAGTTCTTC.

In its sample, this clonotype was seen many times. CDR3 amino acids: CASRGTGGPDTQYF. In nucleotides, the CDR3 is TGTGCCAGCAGAGGCACAGGGGGTCCCGATACGCAGTATTTT. The chain links TRBV6-2 or TRBV6-3 to TRBJ2-3; 8 nucleotides line up with TRBD1. The CDR3 is 14 residues long. The germline gives CDR1 MNHEY, CDR2 SVGEGT. Trimming cost V 6 bases and J 6 bases; bases outside gene matches: 8.

This clonotype was found a few times. This may come from a read error, since a much larger clone is one base off. The V call is TRBV7-2, the J call TRBJ2-1; the D gene is possibly TRBD2 (7 bases). The J call could be wrong; TRBJ2-7 is a better fit for the DNA end. The CDR3 is made up of 16 amino acids. Germline values: CDR1 SGHTA, CDR2 FQGNSA. The CDR3 here is CATTFIPGGSYNEQYF. The CDR3 nucleotides read TGTGCCACCACCTTCATTCCGGGGGGCTCCTACAATGAGCAGTACTTC.

The V gene is TRBV30, the J gene TRBJ1-5, with TRBD1 matching over 7 bases. CDR1 GTSNPN and CDR2 SVGIG come from the germline V gene (reference sequence). This CDR3 has 15 amino acids. V trimming: 2 bases; J trimming: 5 bases; junction bases outside the gene matches: 9. CDR3 DNA: TGTGCCTGGAGTCCTCTGGGCAGGGGGGATCAGCCCCAGCATTTT. Protein: CAWSPLGRGDQPQHF.

This CDR3 reads CASSFSGGPYNEQFF. CDR3 sequence (DNA): TGTGCCAGCAGCTTTAGCGGGGGCCCATACAATGAGCAGTTCTTC. The chain recombines TRBV7-3 with TRBJ2-1; 9 positions match TRBD2. J was trimmed by 4 bases and V by 3 bases; bases with no gene match: 4. The germline gives CDR1 SGHTA, CDR2 FQGTGA. CDR3 length equals 15 residues. The full variable domain, completed using reference TRBV7-3 and TRBJ2-1, is GAGVSQTPSNKVTEKGKYVELRCDPISGHTALYWYRQSLGQGPEFLIYFQGTGAADDSGLPNDRFFAVRPEGSVSTLKIQRTERGDSAVYLCASSFSGGPYNEQFFGPGTRLTVL.

The V and J genes are TRBV20-1 and TRBJ2-1, with 10 bases fitting TRBD2. CDR1 is DFQATT and CDR2 is SNEGSKA in the germline V gene (reference sequence). The CDR3 extends over 13 amino acids. The CDR3 nucleotides read TGCAGCGTAAGCGGGGGGGGCGACAATGAGCAGTTCTTC. Its protein is CSVSGGGDNEQFF.

The table lists this clonotype with a few counts. A single base separates this from a much larger clone, so it may be a read error. V and J are TRBV5-1 and TRBJ1-2; 7 bases line up with TRBD1. This CDR3 has 15 residues. Germline V gene data show CDR1 as SGHRS and CDR2 as YFSETQ. This chain's CDR3 is CAGSEPQQGRYGYTF. Here the CDR3 DNA reads TGCGCCGGCAGCGAACCCCAACAGGGGCGGTATGGCTACACCTTC.

This clonotype was counted between two and nine times. A much larger clone lies a single base off, so this may be a read error. The V gene is TRBV20-1, the J gene TRBJ2-1; 10 positions match TRBD2. The CDR3 contains 14 residues. Germline CDR1 and CDR2: DFQATT and SNEGSKA (reference sequence). The V gene end was trimmed by 5 bases and the J gene end by 7 bases; junction bases not matched to a gene: 8. The CDR3 region is CSAFRAGGPNEQFF. DNA of the CDR3: TGCAGTGCTTTTCGAGCGGGGGGGCCTAATGAGCAGTTCTTC.

This clonotype has at least ten counts. The rearrangement uses TRBV20-1 and TRBJ2-3; no firm D call. V lost 5 bases and J lost 3, with 15 bases in between. Germline V gene lookup returns CDR1 DFQATT and CDR2 SNEGSKA (reference sequence). The CDR3 consists of 14 residues. For the CDR3, the DNA is TGCAGTGCTTCCCCCCGGGCTAAGACAGATACGCAGTATTTT. Residues: CSASPRAKTDTQYF.

The rearrangement links TRBV29-1 to TRBJ2-3; TRBD2 matches at 7 bases. The V and J ends lost 8 bases and 6 bases, in that order; junction bases with no gene match: 11. Germline values: CDR1 SQVTM, CDR2 ANQGSEA. The CDR3 consists of 13 residues. The CDR3 bases are TGCAGCACTCTAGCGGTGAGAAGGGATACGCAGTATTTT. This gives the protein CSTLAVRRDTQYF.

This clonotype was seen more than once but under ten times. This may come from a read error, since a much larger clone is one base off. The genes are TRBV10-3 and TRBJ2-1, with D perhaps matching TRBD2 (5 bases). Germline CDR1 ENHRY, CDR2 SYGVKD. This CDR3 region has 14 residues. V was shortened by 6 bases and J by 4 bases, with 13 bases between the two germline ends. DNA of the CDR3: TGTGCCATCAGGACGAGGCGGGCTTACAATGAGCAGTTCTTC. Protein product: CAIRTRRAYNEQFF.

The rearrangement uses TRBV7-9 and TRBJ1-1, with D perhaps matching TRBD1 (5 bases). From germline, CDR1 is SEHNR and CDR2 FQNEAQ (reference sequence). The CDR3 runs 17 residues. Deletions cut 4 bases from V and 6 bases from J, with 24 bases between. The CDR3 nucleotides read TGTGCCAGCAGCTCCCACGGGCCTCAAGACAGAGGCCCTGAAGCTTTCTTT. Residues: CASSSHGPQDRGPEAFF.

This clonotype was seen many times. The chain joins TRBV12-3 or TRBV12-4 to TRBJ1-2; D may be TRBD1 (5 bases). CDR3 size: 14 residues. V dropped 2 bases and J dropped 3 bases, with 10 bases sitting between them. The DNA for the CDR3 is TGTGCCAGCAGTTTATACGGGGACCACTATGGCTACACCTTC. This gives the protein CASSLYGDHYGYTF.

This clonotype has just a few counts. The junction shows a germline mismatch at one end, possibly a read error. This rearrangement joins TRBV12-3 or TRBV12-4 to TRBJ1-1; TRBD1 might be the D (6 bases). The CDR3 loop spans 14 amino acids. CDR3 region: CAGSFRTANAEAFF. DNA of the CDR3: TGTGCCGGCAGTTTTAGGACAGCCAACGCTGAAGCTTTCTTT.